Below are 6 T cell receptor beta chains sequenced from a single sample in a study of T cell clonality in common variable immunodeficiency. Produced via immunoSEQ multiplex PCR; TCRdb's table is partial and in-frame only. Singletons are absent from the sample, which has some 39,000 clones. The specimen sequenced was peripheral blood mononuclear cells. The receptors stem from a person aged 18 to 75 in good health.

In this sample, this clone turned up many times. The CDR3 is cut off 3 residues early in the read; its end comes from the germline J gene. This rearrangement joins TRBV6-2 or TRBV6-3 to TRBJ2-3, with a weak D call TRBD2 (7 bases). CDR3 length: 16 amino acids. Germline V gene data show CDR1 as MNHEY and CDR2 as SVGEGT. V shed 4 bases and J shed 2 bases, with 16 bases lying between them. Partial CDR3 DNA: TGTGCCAGCAGTTTGAAGAGGGGGGGCCTCACAGATACG. It codes for CASSLKRGGLTDT. The entire CDR3 protein reads CASSLKRGGLTDTQYF.

The table lists this clone with many counts. The read is 3 residues too short to cover the CDR3 end, so that end is filled in from the germline J gene. J is TRBJ2-1 and V is TRBV7-6, with D unclear. CDR1 and CDR2 (germline): SGHVS, FNYEAQ. The CDR3 has 16 amino acids. Trimming took off 0 bases at V and 0 bases at J, with 9 bases between the two ends. CDR3 DNA (partial): TGTGCCAGCAGCTTAGCGAGCACGAGCTCCTACAATGAG. Its protein is CASSLASTSSYNE. From start to end, the CDR3 is CASSLASTSSYNEQFF. Drawing the rest from reference TRBV7-6 and TRBJ2-1, the complete variable domain is GAGVSQSPRYKVTKRGQDVALRCDPISGHVSLYWYRQALGQGPEFLTYFNYEAQQDKSGLPNDRFSAERPEGSISTLTIQRTEQRDSAMYRCASSLASTSSYNEQFFGPGTRLTVL.

This clone was seen ten or more times. The read terminates 3 residues before the CDR3 end, so the remaining end is supplied by the germline J gene. The chain employs TRBV28 and TRBJ2-3, with 10 bases identical to TRBD1. Germline-derived CDR1 and CDR2 are MDHEN and SYDVKM. The CDR3 totals 18 residues. The trim removed 4 bases at V and 0 bases at J, leaving 10 bases unmatched. Partial CDR3 DNA: TGTGCCAGCAGTTCCCAGGGACAGGGGATATTGAGCACAGATACG. Amino acid sequence: CASSSQGQGILSTDT. The CDR3 in full is CASSSQGQGILSTDTQYF. Supplemented by reference TRBV28 and TRBJ2-3, the full variable domain reads DVKVTQSSRYLVKRTGEKVFLECVQDMDHENMFWYRQDPGLGLRLIYFSYDVKMKEKGDIPEGYSVSREKKERFSLILESASTNQTSMYLCASSSQGQGILSTDTQYFGPGTRLTVL.

The table lists this clone with many counts. The CDR3 is cut off 3 residues early in the read; its end comes from the germline J gene. The rearrangement joins TRBV30 to TRBJ2-7; tentatively, D is TRBD1 (6 bases). The CDR3 is made up of 13 amino acids. Germline values: CDR1 GTSNPN, CDR2 SVGIG (reference sequence). V dropped 3 bases and J dropped 3 bases, with 12 bases sitting between them. Here the CDR3 reads CAWRSRGHYEQYF. CDR3 bases read: TGTGCCTGGAGATCCAGGGGACACTACGAG.

Remarks on this clone: The read terminates 3 residues ahead of where the CDR3 ends, so the germline J gene completes it. The rearrangement links TRBV7-2 to TRBJ2-2; the match to TRBD2 covers 8 bases. V trimming: 5 bases; J trimming: 7 bases; junction bases outside the gene matches: 9. CDR1 is SGHTA and CDR2 is FQGNSA in the germline V gene. The CDR3 has 15 amino acids. CDR3 bases read: TGTGCCAGCAGCATAACTAGCGGCCCGAACGGGGAG. Translated: CASSITSGPNGE. The whole CDR3 reads CASSITSGPNGELFF.

This clone was picked up many times. Read data end 3 residues before the CDR3 end; the end is taken from the germline J gene. The V call is TRBV12-3 or TRBV12-4, the J call TRBJ2-3; TRBD2 is a possible D gene (6 bases). With 1 base removed from V and 3 bases from J, the gap between germline ends came to 11 bases. This CDR3 is 15 amino acids long. The chain's CDR3 is CASSLVIAETDTQYF. The sequenced part of the CDR3 DNA is TGTGCCAGCAGTTTAGTAATAGCGGAAACAGATACG.